This TCR beta chain was obtained from a study of CD8+CD57+ T cells in acquired aplastic anemia. Study-wide results and limits: Patient and control CD8+ Simpson's diversity was not significantly different.

CDR3 length: 14 amino acids. Germline CDR1 and CDR2: SEHNR and FQNEAQ (reference sequence). J gave up 4 bases and V 6 bases, and 7 bases lay outside the gene matches. Profiles of TCR beta VDJ and CDR3 were generated from a genomic DNA template. TCRdb analysed the reads with MiXCR anew, one entry per CDR3 protein. The sample has around 500,000 distinct CDR3 sequences, about a third seen once. This clonotype was observed many times. The antigen is unknown. CD8+CD57+ cell expansion, shown by flow cytometry, had occurred in the patients selected for sequencing. Specimen: sorted CD4+, CD8+, or CD8+CD57+ T cells (not recorded which) from PBMCs. The chain combines TRBV7-9 with TRBJ1-1, with 8 bases fitting TRBD1. The TCR originated in a human donor with aplastic anemia. In DNA form, the CDR3 reads TGTGCCAGCAGGTCTACAGGGGGAAGCACTGAAGCTTTCTTT. This encodes CASRSTGGSTEAFF. The full variable domain, with the rest looked up from reference TRBV7-9 and TRBJ1-1, is DTGVSQNPRHKITKRGQNVTFRCDPISEHNRLYWYRQTLGQGPEFLTYFQNEAQLEKSRLLSDRFSAERPKGSFSTLEIQRTEQGDSAMYLCASRSTGGSTEAFFGQGTRLTVV.